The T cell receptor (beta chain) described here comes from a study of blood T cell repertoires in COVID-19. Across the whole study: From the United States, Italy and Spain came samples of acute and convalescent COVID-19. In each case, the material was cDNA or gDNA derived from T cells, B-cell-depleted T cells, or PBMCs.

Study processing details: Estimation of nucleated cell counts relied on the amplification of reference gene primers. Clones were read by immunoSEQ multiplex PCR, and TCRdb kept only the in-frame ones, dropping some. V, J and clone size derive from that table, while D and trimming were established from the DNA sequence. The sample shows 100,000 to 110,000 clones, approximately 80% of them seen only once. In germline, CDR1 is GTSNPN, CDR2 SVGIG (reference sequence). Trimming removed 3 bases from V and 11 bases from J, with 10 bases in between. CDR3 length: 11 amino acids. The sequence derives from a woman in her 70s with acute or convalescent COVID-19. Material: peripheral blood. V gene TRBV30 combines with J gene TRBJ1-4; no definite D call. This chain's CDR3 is CAWRETAKLFF. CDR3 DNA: TGTGCCTGGAGGGAAACAGCTAAACTGTTTTTT.